This T cell receptor beta chain was recorded in a study (dated by TCRdb to about 2016). Comments on this clonotype: Its binding antigen is unknown. The record has no base qualities; no much larger clone is one base away.

The method was RT-PCR. The run used an Illumina MiSeq. Through fastp at Q25 and MiXCR, TCRdb rebuilt clones from the public reads, retaining in-frame beta chains. Each entry is one CDR3 protein sequence, shown with its most common DNA and genes. The table for this sample lists about 680,000 distinct CDR3 sequences; more than 13% of them were counted only once. Clones ranked in the top ten supply roughly 4% of the sample. The CDR1 and CDR2 encoded by the germline V gene (reference sequence) are MNHEY and SMNVEV. Trimming at the junction amounts to 3 bases on V and 1 base on J, and the germline ends lie 11 bases apart. Counted from cysteine to phenylalanine, this CDR3 has 15 amino acids. The sequence is cut down to CDR3 DNA, 45 bases in frame from base 1.

The source is a female donor in good health, serving as a healthy control. Recombination joined TRBV27 with TRBJ2-3, with the D gene uncertain. The sample taken for sequencing was memory CD4+ T cells from blood. The CDR3 reads CASSFTLKGTDTQYF. At the DNA level, the sequence is TGTGCCAGCAGTTTTACCCTAAAGGGCACAGATACGCAGTATTTT.